This passage covers 27 T cell receptor beta chains from one sample sequenced in a study of early T cells in non-severe SARS-CoV-2 infection. TCRdb reanalysed the 5' RACE reads using MiXCR and keeps one entry per CDR3 protein. The sample has around 37,000 distinct CDR3 sequences; 9% are singletons. Sequencing was done on a sample of whole blood. Every receptor here comes from an adult who was a healthcare worker with PCR-confirmed SARS-CoV-2 infection or an uninfected control (not recorded which).

Many counts were recorded for this clonotype. This chain connects TRBV25-1 to TRBJ2-3; D not certain. Per the germline V gene, CDR1 is MGHDK and CDR2 is SYGVNS. The CDR3 consists of 12 residues. The V and J ends lost 0 bases and 6 bases respectively, with 4 bases between them. CDR3 region: CASSEYGDTQYF. CDR3 nucleotides: TGTGCCAGCAGTGAATATGGGGATACGCAGTATTTT.

This clonotype was detected a few times. The V call is TRBV7-8, the J call TRBJ1-6; a possible D gene is TRBD1 (6 bases). From germline, CDR1 is SGHVS and CDR2 FQNEAQ. The CDR3 runs 14 residues. The V gene lost 6 bases and the J gene lost 3 bases, with 9 bases spanning the gap. In nucleotides, the CDR3 is TGTGCCAGCAGGAGGACAGACTATAATTCACCCCTCCACTTT. Its protein is CASRRTDYNSPLHF.

This clonotype appeared a few times. The chain uses TRBV7-2 and TRBJ2-7; D is undetermined. Germline CDR1 SGHTA, CDR2 FQGNSA. Trimming left V 3 bases short and J 1 base short, with 7 bases between. The CDR3 spans 13 residues. The DNA of the CDR3 is TGTGCCAGCAGCTTGGCCTCTTCCTACGAGCAGTACTTC. Its protein is CASSLASSYEQYF.

This clonotype was observed a handful of times. The rearrangement links TRBV18 to TRBJ2-3, with 10 positions matching TRBD1. Losses at the gene ends were 6 bases for V and 7 bases for J; bases not matched to a gene: 16. The CDR3 totals 17 residues. Per germline, CDR1 KGHSH and CDR2 LQKENI. In DNA form, the CDR3 reads TGTGCCAGCTCGCAGCCGACAGGGGGCCTTAGAGTAAATACGCAGTATTTT. It encodes CASSQPTGGLRVNTQYF.

The rearrangement uses TRBV19 and TRBJ1-5; the D gene is possibly TRBD1 (5 bases). Trimming cost V 6 bases and J 3 bases, with 12 bases left between them. This CDR3 has 14 amino acids. CDR1 LNHDA and CDR2 SQIVND come from the germline V gene (reference sequence). The DNA of the CDR3 is TGTGCCAGTAGGAGCAGGGATGTCAATCAGCCCCAGCATTTT. Protein product: CASRSRDVNQPQHF.

This clonotype occurred many times. The V and J genes are TRBV6-5 and TRBJ2-5, with D uncertain. In germline, CDR1 is MNHEY, CDR2 SVGAGI. This CDR3 comprises 9 residues. The V end lost 8 bases, the J end lost 9 bases, and 7 bases lay between the germline ends. CDR3 protein: CASLPPQYF. CDR3 coding DNA: TGTGCCAGCCTACCTCCCCAGTACTTC.

This clonotype showed up just a few times. The chain has TRBV12-3 or TRBV12-4 and TRBJ2-5; D tentatively reads TRBD1 or TRBD2 (6 bases each). Trimming shortened V by 7 bases and J by 1 base, and 13 bases separated the two germline ends. The CDR3 totals 14 residues. The CDR3 DNA sequence: TGTGCCAGCAACTCTCGGGGGCTCCAAGAGACCCAGTACTTC. This codes for CASNSRGLQETQYF.

Ten or more counts support this clonotype. This sequence joins TRBV7-3 and TRBJ2-7, with D perhaps TRBD1 (6 bases). Germline CDR1 is SGHTA and CDR2 is FQGTGA. The CDR3 length is 14 residues. Trimming removed 2 bases at V and 5 bases at J, with 13 bases between. The CDR3 is CASSLRPGADEQYF. CDR3 DNA: TGTGCCAGCAGCTTACGTCCAGGGGCTGACGAGCAGTACTTC.

The V call is TRBV18, the J call TRBJ1-1; D remains unclear. V lost 3 bases and J lost 3, with 8 bases in between. Per the germline V gene, CDR1 is KGHSH and CDR2 is LQKENI. CDR3 length: 13 amino acids. The CDR3 bases are TGTGCCAGCTCACCGGAGCAGGACACTGAAGCTTTCTTT. Translating gives CASSPEQDTEAFF.

This clonotype was seen ten or more times. This chain connects TRBV3-1 to TRBJ2-5, with no clear D. The CDR3 sequence is 15 residues long. Germline V gene lookup returns CDR1 LGHDT and CDR2 YNNKEL (reference sequence). Trimming removed 0 bases from V and 5 bases from J, with 13 bases in between. The CDR3 DNA follows: TGTGCCAGCAGCCAAGACCGTACCCCGTATGAGACCCAGTACTTC. Its translation: CASSQDRTPYETQYF.

The J gene is TRBJ2-3, the V gene TRBV6-2 or TRBV6-3; possibly TRBD2 for D (8 bases). V shed 8 bases and J shed 3 bases, with 18 bases lying between them. This CDR3 has 15 amino acids. In germline, CDR1 is MNHEY, CDR2 SVGEGT. The CDR3 DNA is TGTGCCAGCCGGGAGGGAGGGGGCGGGACAGATACGCAGTATTTT. This gives the protein CASREGGGGTDTQYF.

The sample holds a few counts of this clonotype. The chain recombines TRBV9 with TRBJ2-1; D tentatively fits TRBD1 or TRBD2 (7 bases each). CDR1 and CDR2 from the germline V gene are SGDLS and YYNGEE. There are 14 residues in the CDR3. The germline V and J ends were trimmed by 7 bases and 9 bases, with 20 bases remaining between them. For the CDR3, the DNA is TGTGCCAGCTCCGAGGGGGGGACAGCAGGTGAGCAGTTCTTC. It is translated as CASSEGGTAGEQFF.

The rearrangement links TRBV27 to TRBJ2-2, with D tentatively TRBD1 (5 bases). The V gene lost 1 base and the J gene lost 3 bases, with 15 bases spanning the gap. This CDR3 region has 17 residues. CDR1 and CDR2 from the germline V gene are MNHEY and SMNVEV (reference sequence). The CDR3, as DNA: TGTGCCAGCAGTTTATACCACATTCAGGGATACACCGGGGAGCTGTTTTTT. This encodes CASSLYHIQGYTGELFF.

In this sample, this clonotype turned up many times. The CDR3 DNA reads TGCAGTGCAAGAAGGCCCGCGGGGGGCTACACCTTC. Its protein product is CSARRPAGGYTF. J is TRBJ1-2 and V is TRBV20-1; D uncertain. CDR3 length: 12 amino acids. Germline CDR1 DFQATT, CDR2 SNEGSKA (reference sequence). Deletions cut 6 bases from V and 8 bases from J, with 16 bases between.

As to this clonotype: The CDR3 end shows no conserved phenylalanine or tryptophan, and so a read error is likely. The chain links TRBV3-1 to TRBJ2-7, with D possibly matching TRBD2 (5 bases). CDR1 is LGHDT, CDR2 YNNKEL, per germline (reference sequence). The germline V and J ends were trimmed by 3 bases and 5 bases, with 20 bases remaining between them. This CDR3 spans 16 amino acids. CDR3 in DNA: TGTGCCAGCAGCCACGGAGGCAGGTCCACAGCCCACGAGCAGTACATC. It specifies CASSHGGRSTAHEQYI.

This chain connects TRBV27 to TRBJ2-1, with D maybe TRBD1 (6 bases). The CDR3 is 13 amino acids. In germline, CDR1 is MNHEY, CDR2 SMNVEV (reference sequence). The ends were cut back, 6 bases at V and 8 bases at J, with 14 bases in the middle. The CDR3 reads CASSLGQGYEQFF. Written as DNA, the CDR3 is TGTGCCAGCAGCCTCGGGCAGGGGTATGAGCAGTTCTTC.

This clonotype has ten or more counts. V usage is TRBV7-9 and J usage is TRBJ2-6, with D uncertain. In germline, CDR1 is SEHNR, CDR2 FQNEAQ (reference sequence). V was trimmed by 4 bases and J by 0 bases, leaving 7 bases between them. The CDR3 extends over 15 amino acids. The chain's CDR3 is CASSSLSSGANVLTF. DNA for the CDR3: TGTGCCAGCAGCTCACTTAGCTCTGGGGCCAACGTCCTGACTTTC.

This clonotype was picked up many times. The rearrangement joins TRBV18 to TRBJ2-3; TRBD2 aligns across 10 bases. There are 15 residues in the CDR3. CDR1 is KGHSH, CDR2 LQKENI, per germline. Trimming removed 5 bases from V and 1 base from J; junction bases left unmatched: 3. The CDR3 loop reads CASSETSGGTDTQYF. In nucleotides, the CDR3 is TGTGCCAGCTCAGAAACTAGCGGGGGCACAGATACGCAGTATTTT.

The table lists this clonotype with many counts. V usage is TRBV9 and J usage is TRBJ2-4, with 9 bases lining up with TRBD1. There are 14 residues in the CDR3. CDR1 is SGDLS, CDR2 YYNGEE, per germline. After removal of 0 bases from V and 8 bases from J, the junction contained 3 bases not matched to a gene. The CDR3 DNA reads TGTGCCAGCAGCGTAGCGAGGACAGGGGACATTCAGTACTTC. Translated: CASSVARTGDIQYF.

This clonotype has a count of ten or more. This chain's CDR3 is CASSQAIQRTDTQYF. The CDR3 DNA sequence: TGCGCCAGCAGCCAAGCTATACAACGCACAGATACGCAGTATTTT. J is TRBJ2-3 and V is TRBV4-3; D gene ambiguous. Trimming stripped 1 base from V and 1 base from J, with 9 bases between. The CDR3 contains 15 residues. Germline loops: CDR1 LGHNA, CDR2 YSLEER.

This clonotype was observed many times. This chain links TRBV20-1 with TRBJ2-5; a weak D match, TRBD2 (5 bases). The CDR3 consists of 12 residues. Germline CDR1 and CDR2: DFQATT and SNEGSKA (reference sequence). Trimming took 5 bases from V and 2 from J, leaving 9 bases between them. The CDR3 region has the DNA TGCAGTGCTGTGGCGGGTCAAGAGACCCAGTACTTC. This codes for CSAVAGQETQYF.

The table lists this clonotype with many counts. The CDR3 region is CASSGTGTPGYTF. The DNA for the CDR3 is TGCGCCAGCAGTGGTACCGGGACTCCTGGCTACACCTTC. V is TRBV10-2 and J is TRBJ1-2, with D possibly TRBD1 on 5 matching bases. Germline CDR1 is WSHSY and CDR2 is SAAADI. The germline V and J ends were trimmed by 4 bases and 7 bases, with 13 bases remaining between them. CDR3 length: 13 residues.

The chain employs TRBV12-3 or TRBV12-4 and TRBJ1-6; TRBD1 aligns across 7 bases. This CDR3 comprises 16 residues. Germline trimming cut 6 bases from V and 4 bases from J; bases unmatched to any gene: 9. CDR3 bases: TGTGCCAGCAGCCAATACAGGGGTCGGTATAATTCACCCCTCCACTTT. As protein: CASSQYRGRYNSPLHF.

V and J are TRBV30 and TRBJ2-2; 11 nucleotides match TRBD2. The trim removed 7 bases at V and 8 bases at J, leaving 15 bases unmatched. The CDR3 has 16 amino acids. CDR1 and CDR2 (germline): GTSNPN, SVGIG (reference sequence). CDR3 in DNA: TGTGCCTCAGCGGCCGGGCTAGCGGGGGGCAGGGGGGAGCTGTTTTTT. Translated: CASAAGLAGGRGELFF.

In this sample, this clonotype turned up many times. The chain recombines TRBV5-1 with TRBJ2-3, with D unclear. V dropped 0 bases and J dropped 0 bases, with 14 bases sitting between them. Germline CDR1 reads SGHRS; CDR2 reads YFSETQ. The length of the CDR3 is 17 residues. CDR3 coding DNA: TGCGCCAGCAGCTTGGAATCCATCCGTGCTAGCACAGATACGCAGTATTTT. It encodes CASSLESIRASTDTQYF.

This clonotype was counted at least ten times. The rearrangement links TRBV7-2 to TRBJ2-3; 7 nucleotides align to TRBD1. V dropped 6 bases and J dropped 5; count of bases not matched to a gene: 8. The CDR3 has 14 residues. Looked up from germline, CDR1 is SGHTA and CDR2 is FQGNSA. This CDR3 reads CASSPGTDLDTQYF. The CDR3 region has the DNA TGTGCCAGCAGTCCCGGGACAGATCTAGATACGCAGTATTTT.

This clonotype was found many times. The genes are TRBV5-6 and TRBJ2-2; D may be TRBD1 (6 bases). Germline V gene lookup returns CDR1 SGHDT and CDR2 YYEEEE. With 0 bases removed from V and 4 bases from J, the gap between germline ends came to 10 bases. There are 15 residues in the CDR3. CDR3 bases: TGTGCCAGCAGCTTGGGAGGGACAATCACCGGGGAGCTGTTTTTT. Its protein product is CASSLGGTITGELFF. Drawing the rest from reference TRBV5-6 and TRBJ2-2, the complete variable domain is DAGVTQSPTHLIKTRGQQVTLRCSPKSGHDTVSWYQQALGQGPQFIFQYYEEEERQRGNFPDRFSGHQFPNYSSELNVNALLLGDSALYLCASSLGGTITGELFFGEGSRLTVL.